These 22 T cell receptor beta chains were all obtained from the same sample, sequenced in a study of control samples from healthy donors and cancer patients. Clones were sequenced by immunoSEQ multiplex PCR, and TCRdb holds only the in-frame ones, with some missing. This table has about 150,000 clones, roughly 93% appearing once. Sequencing was performed on blood. The receptors stem from a man aged 18-30 years in good health.

This chain connects TRBV6-2 or TRBV6-3 to TRBJ2-1; TRBD2 matches at 10 bases. Germline values: CDR1 MNHEY, CDR2 SVGEGT. CDR3 length: 16 residues. Losses at the gene ends were 2 bases for V and 8 bases for J; bases not matched to a gene: 9. The CDR3 nucleotides read TGTGCCAGCAGTTACCAACGGGCTAGCGGGGGCGATGAGCAGTTCTTC. Protein sequence: CASSYQRASGGDEQFF.

This chain uses TRBV4-2 with TRBJ2-3; D unresolved. Trimming removed 0 bases from V and 6 bases from J, with 13 bases in between. The CDR3 length is 15 residues. Germline V gives CDR1 LGHNA, CDR2 YNFKEQ. The chain's CDR3 is CASSQDQAHPDTQYF. In DNA form, the CDR3 reads TGTGCCAGCAGCCAAGATCAGGCCCATCCGGATACGCAGTATTTT.

In its sample, this clone was seen once. One end of the junction is discordant with germline, which a read error may explain. V usage is TRBV12-3 or TRBV12-4 and J usage is TRBJ1-1, with no clear D. The CDR3 length is 9 residues. The DNA of the CDR3 is TGTGCCAGCAGCCCCCCACCGGAATTT. This codes for CASSPPPEF.

This clone came up once. V and J are TRBV12-3 or TRBV12-4 and TRBJ2-5, with 9 nucleotides matching TRBD2. The CDR3 loop spans 13 amino acids. Trimming took 5 bases from V and 3 from J; bases not matched to a gene: 1. CDR3 DNA sequence: TGTGCCAGCAGTCCTAGCGGGAAAGAGACCCAGTACTTC. Translating it yields CASSPSGKETQYF.

The rearrangement links TRBV27 to TRBJ2-1, with D perhaps given as TRBD1 or TRBD2 (6 bases each). The CDR3 totals 16 residues. V was pared by 5 bases and J by 7 bases, with 21 bases between. Germline CDR1 MNHEY, CDR2 SMNVEV (reference sequence). The CDR3, as DNA: TGTGCCAGCAGTCCCCTCGGGTGGGGGGCTGGTAATGAGCAGTTCTTC. Translated, it gives CASSPLGWGAGNEQFF.

The V gene is TRBV19, the J gene TRBJ1-4; no firm D call. The CDR3 extends over 13 amino acids. In germline, CDR1 is LNHDA, CDR2 SQIVND (reference sequence). The V end lost 3 bases, the J end lost 5 bases, and 7 bases lay between the germline ends. CDR3 in DNA: TGTGCCAGTAGTATGAACGGCAATGAAAAACTGTTTTTT. Translated, it gives CASSMNGNEKLFF.

The chain has TRBV30 and TRBJ2-7; 9 bases map to TRBD1. Losses at the gene ends were 2 bases for V and 4 bases for J; bases not matched to a gene: 3. The CDR3 sequence is 13 residues long. The V gene's germline CDR1 is GTSNPN and CDR2 SVGIG (reference sequence). CDR3 DNA: TGTGCCTGGAGTCGGGACAGGGCGTACGAGCAGTACTTC. Translation: CAWSRDRAYEQYF.

The chain couples TRBV6-4 to TRBJ1-2; 8 bases align to TRBD1. The V gene end was trimmed by 2 bases and the J gene end by 7 bases; junction bases not matched to a gene: 6. Germline CDR1 MRHNA, CDR2 SNTAGT. The CDR3 consists of 14 residues. The CDR3 spells CASSDAGGQFGYTF. Here the CDR3 DNA reads TGTGCCAGCAGTGACGCAGGGGGCCAGTTTGGCTACACCTTC.

The chain recombines TRBV7-9 with TRBJ2-3, with TRBD1 as a possible D gene (6 bases). Trimming took off 8 bases at V and 2 bases at J, with 14 bases between the two ends. The CDR3 is made up of 14 amino acids. From germline, CDR1 is SEHNR and CDR2 FQNEAQ (reference sequence). CDR3 amino acids: CASQNRATTDTQYF. In DNA form, the CDR3 reads TGTGCCAGCCAGAACAGGGCTACCACAGATACGCAGTATTTT.

This sequence joins TRBV5-6 and TRBJ1-1; D gene unclear. CDR1 is SGHDT and CDR2 is YYEEEE in the germline V gene. V dropped 2 bases and J dropped 8 bases, with 16 bases sitting between them. CDR3 length equals 14 residues. In DNA form, the CDR3 reads TGTGCCAGCAGCTTTCTCGGATATCGGAGAGAAGCTTTCTTT. It specifies CASSFLGYRREAFF.

This chain links TRBV11-2 with TRBJ1-3; no clear D. The CDR3 is made up of 16 amino acids. The V end lost 3 bases, the J end lost 7 bases, and 19 bases lay between the germline ends. The germline V gene encodes CDR1 SGHAT and CDR2 FQNNGV. CDR3 bases: TGTGCCAGCAGCTTGTCCATATCGGGCGCTTTTAACACCATATATTTT. Translated, it gives CASSLSISGAFNTIYF.

V gene TRBV18 combines with J gene TRBJ2-7; TRBD1 agrees at 7 bases. The CDR3 contains 18 residues. Trimming took 0 bases from V and 0 from J; bases not matched to a gene: 11. Germline CDR1 KGHSH, CDR2 LQKENI. The DNA for the CDR3 is TGTGCCAGCTCACCACCTTCAGGGGGACCAGGGCCCTCCTACGAGCAGTACTTC. It translates to CASSPPSGGPGPSYEQYF.

J is TRBJ1-2 and V is TRBV5-6; possibly TRBD1 for D (6 bases). The CDR3 spans 14 residues. With 4 bases removed from V and 8 bases from J, the gap between germline ends came to 18 bases. CDR1 is SGHDT, CDR2 YYEEEE, per germline. CDR3 loop: CASSLNDRRSGYTF. The CDR3 region has the DNA TGTGCCAGCAGCCTTAACGACAGGCGTAGCGGCTACACCTTC.

The J gene is TRBJ2-1, the V gene TRBV28; a weak D match, TRBD2 (6 bases). The CDR3 runs 17 residues. Germline loops: CDR1 MDHEN, CDR2 SYDVKM. V lost 5 bases and J 4 bases, leaving 21 bases between the germline ends. CDR3 DNA: TGTGCCAGCAGTATGCTTGCTGGAGGAGGGGCGTACAATGAGCAGTTCTTC. Amino acids: CASSMLAGGGAYNEQFF.

The CDR3 sequence is CASRPTGQQSHEQYF. The CDR3 region has the DNA TGTGCCAGCAGACCTACGGGGCAACAGAGCCACGAGCAGTACTTC. V is TRBV6-2 or TRBV6-3 and J is TRBJ2-7; D may be TRBD1 or TRBD2 (5 bases each). Looked up from germline, CDR1 is MNHEY and CDR2 is SVGEGT. CDR3 size: 15 residues. V lost 6 bases to trimming and J lost 5 bases, with 20 bases between them.

CDR3 region: CASSPISPRQGNEQFF. CDR3 nucleotide sequence: TGTGCCAGCAGCCCGATATCCCCCCGACAGGGGAATGAGCAGTTCTTC. This chain uses TRBV7-9 with TRBJ2-1; 8 bases match TRBD1. V lost 5 bases to trimming and J lost 7 bases; unmatched junction nucleotides: 13. CDR3 length equals 16 residues. Germline values: CDR1 SEHNR, CDR2 FQNEAQ (reference sequence).

This chain joins TRBV10-3 and TRBJ2-3; 8 bases are shared with TRBD1. The CDR3 consists of 17 residues. From germline, CDR1 is ENHRY and CDR2 SYGVKD. The V gene end was trimmed by 6 bases and the J gene end by 2 bases; junction bases not matched to a gene: 13. This CDR3 reads CAIRSTGGRWATDTQYF. CDR3 DNA: TGTGCCATCAGGTCAACAGGGGGGAGGTGGGCCACAGATACGCAGTATTTT.

The CDR3 DNA follows: TGTGCCAGCAGTCAGTGGACTAGCTTCACCGGGGAGCTGTTTTTT. Its protein is CASSQWTSFTGELFF. The chain is built from TRBV6-2 or TRBV6-3 and TRBJ2-2; 8 nucleotides agree with TRBD2. CDR3 size: 15 residues. V lost 5 bases, J lost 4 bases, and 6 bases stayed unmatched. Germline V gene sequence: CDR1 MNHEY, CDR2 SVGEGT.

The rearrangement links TRBV7-6 to TRBJ2-1, with D possibly TRBD2 on 7 matching bases. Trimming took off 5 bases at V and 3 bases at J, with 14 bases between the two ends. CDR3 size: 15 residues. Germline-derived CDR1 and CDR2 are SGHVS and FNYEAQ. The CDR3 coding sequence is TGTGCCAGCAGCGGGGGGGGGCCCATCTACAATGAGCAGTTCTTC. Its protein product is CASSGGGPIYNEQFF.

V gene TRBV5-1 combines with J gene TRBJ2-1, with D unresolved. Germline values: CDR1 SGHRS, CDR2 YFSETQ. The CDR3 is 14 amino acids. V was cut by 0 bases and J by 0 bases, with 4 bases left in between. DNA of the CDR3: TGCGCCAGCAGCTTGGCAGGCTCCTACAATGAGCAGTTCTTC. It specifies CASSLAGSYNEQFF.

This chain links TRBV2 with TRBJ2-2, with D possibly matching TRBD1 (5 bases). The CDR3 is 15 residues long. V was trimmed by 6 bases and J by 2 bases, leaving 13 bases between them. The V gene's germline CDR1 is SNHLY and CDR2 FYNNEI. The CDR3, as DNA: TGTGCCAGCAGGGACGACAGCTTAAACACCGGGGAGCTGTTTTTT. This encodes CASRDDSLNTGELFF.

This chain uses TRBV3-1 (or the pseudogene TRBV3-2) with TRBJ1-1; D is unclear. The CDR3 runs 14 residues. Germline V CDR1 and CDR2: LGHDT, YNNKEL (reference sequence). V was cut by 3 bases and J by 5 bases, with 13 bases left in between. The CDR3 is CASSQGHDQTEAFF. The CDR3 DNA reads TGTGCCAGCAGCCAGGGTCACGACCAAACTGAAGCTTTCTTT.